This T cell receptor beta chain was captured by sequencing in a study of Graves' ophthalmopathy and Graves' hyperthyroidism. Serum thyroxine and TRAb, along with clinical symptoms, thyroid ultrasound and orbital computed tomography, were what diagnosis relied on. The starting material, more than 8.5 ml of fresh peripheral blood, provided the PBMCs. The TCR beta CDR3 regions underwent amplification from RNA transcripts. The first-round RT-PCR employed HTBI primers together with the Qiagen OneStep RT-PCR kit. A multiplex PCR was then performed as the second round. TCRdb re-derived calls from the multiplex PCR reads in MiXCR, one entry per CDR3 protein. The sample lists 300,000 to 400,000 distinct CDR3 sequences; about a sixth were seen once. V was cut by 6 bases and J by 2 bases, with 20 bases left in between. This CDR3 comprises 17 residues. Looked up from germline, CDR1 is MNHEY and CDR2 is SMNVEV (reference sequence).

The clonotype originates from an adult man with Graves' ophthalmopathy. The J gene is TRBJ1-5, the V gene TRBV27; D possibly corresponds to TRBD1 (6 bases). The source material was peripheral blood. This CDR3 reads CASRLTGPTHGNQPQHF. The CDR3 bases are TGTGCCAGCAGACTTACAGGGCCCACGCATGGCAATCAGCCCCAGCATTTT.